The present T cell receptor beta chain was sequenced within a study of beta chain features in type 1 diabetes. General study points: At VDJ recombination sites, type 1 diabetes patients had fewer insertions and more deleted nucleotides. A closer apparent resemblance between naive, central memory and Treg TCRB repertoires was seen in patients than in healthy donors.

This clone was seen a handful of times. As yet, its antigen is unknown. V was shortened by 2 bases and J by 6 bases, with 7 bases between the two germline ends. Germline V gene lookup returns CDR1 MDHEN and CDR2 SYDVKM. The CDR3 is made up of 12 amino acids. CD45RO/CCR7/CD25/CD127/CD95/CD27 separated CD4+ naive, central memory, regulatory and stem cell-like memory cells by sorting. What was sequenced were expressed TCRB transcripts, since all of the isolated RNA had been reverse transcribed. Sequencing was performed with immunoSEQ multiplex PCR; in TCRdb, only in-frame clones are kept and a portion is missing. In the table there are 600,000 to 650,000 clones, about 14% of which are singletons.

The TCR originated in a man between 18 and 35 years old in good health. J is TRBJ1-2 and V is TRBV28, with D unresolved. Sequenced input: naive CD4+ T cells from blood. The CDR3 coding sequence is TGTGCCAGCAGTTTACCGGGGAATGGCTACACCTTC. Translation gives CASSLPGNGYTF.